This T cell receptor beta chain was captured in a study of T cells in Graves' hyperthyroidism and ophthalmopathy. From germline, CDR1 is MDHEN and CDR2 SYDVKM. The CDR3 loop spans 13 amino acids. V was pared by 7 bases and J by 6 bases, with 7 bases of the junction left unmatched. Disease duration under 2 months; hyperthyroidism patients were aged 18 to 65. RNA transcripts provided the source from which TCR beta CDR3 regions were amplified. HTBI primers were employed in a first-round RT-PCR of the TCR CDR3. TCRdb independently ran MiXCR on the multiplex PCR reads; one entry per CDR3 protein. Seen here are 300,000 to 400,000 distinct CDR3 sequences, approximately 18% observed once, and the top ten hold roughly 49%. There are many counts of this clonotype.

The clonotype was recovered from a woman aged 50 to 60 with Graves' hyperthyroidism. The chain links TRBV28 to TRBJ2-7, with 9 bases lining up with TRBD1. Sequenced sample: blood. CDR3 bases: TGTGCCAGCACGATACAGGGGGCGCGCGAGCAGTACTTC. This encodes CASTIQGAREQYF. Combining the CDR3 with reference TRBV28 and TRBJ2-7 gives the whole variable domain DVKVTQSSRYLVKRTGEKVFLECVQDMDHENMFWYRQDPGLGLRLIYFSYDVKMKEKGDIPEGYSVSREKKERFSLILESASTNQTSMYLCASTIQGAREQYFGPGTRLTVT.